These 31 T cell receptor beta chains were sequenced from one sample in a study of T cells expressing NK-cell markers. TCRdb reprocessed the 5' RACE reads; each CDR3 protein has one entry and no DNA is given. The sample yields 350,000 to 500,000 distinct CDR3 sequences, of which the top ten take up under 7.5%. Sequenced material: blood T cells: a sorted CD56 or NKG2C T cell subset, CD4+ or CD8+ T cells, or bulk PBMC T cells (not recorded which). These receptors all come from a woman aged 18 to 75 in good health.

The chain links TRBV9 to TRBJ1-1; TCRdb's assignment of TRBD1 cannot be checked, as there is no DNA. The germline V gene has CDR1 SGDLS and CDR2 YYNGEE. This CDR3 region has 15 residues. The CDR3 here is CASSPRRGLSTEAFF.

The chain carries TRBV25-1 and TRBJ2-3; absent DNA, TCRdb's TRBD1 call cannot be checked. The germline V gene has CDR1 MGHDK and CDR2 SYGVNS. This CDR3 comprises 18 residues. The CDR3 reads CASSLPLPGTEYTDTQYF. The whole variable domain, remainder taken from reference TRBV25-1 and TRBJ2-3, is EADIYQTPRYLVIGTGKKITLECSQTMGHDKMYWYQQDPGMELHLIHYSYGVNSTEKGDLSSESTVSRIRTEHFPLTLESARPSHTSQYLCASSLPLPGTEYTDTQYFGPGTRLTVL.

The rearrangement links TRBV7-9 to TRBJ1-1; absent DNA, TCRdb's TRBD1 call cannot be checked. This CDR3 has 11 amino acids. Germline CDR1 is SEHNR and CDR2 is FQNEAQ (reference sequence). This CDR3 is CASSDRGEAFF.

This chain joins TRBV12-3 or TRBV12-4 and TRBJ2-3; TCRdb proposes TRBD1, but this gene call is untestable without DNA. The CDR3 runs to 15 residues. The CDR3 sequence is CASGRDRAPTDTQYF.

J is TRBJ2-2 and V is TRBV6-5. Germline V CDR1 and CDR2: MNHEY, SVGAGI. The CDR3 totals 11 residues. CDR3 protein: CASRVAGELFF.

This sequence joins TRBV4-3 and TRBJ2-7; TCRdb indicates TRBD1, and absent DNA this call remains unverified. CDR3 length: 16 residues. Germline V gene sequence: CDR1 LGHNA, CDR2 YSLEER. CDR3 amino acids: CASSRVTGQSSYEQYF.

This chain joins TRBV12-3 or TRBV12-4 and TRBJ2-3; absent DNA, TCRdb's TRBD1 call cannot be checked. CDR3 length: 14 amino acids. This CDR3 reads CASSPGRRTDTQYF.

The chain carries TRBV9 and TRBJ1-2. From germline, CDR1 is SGDLS and CDR2 YYNGEE. CDR3 length: 15 residues. CDR3 region: CASSVGSVSNYGYTF.

V gene TRBV27 combines with J gene TRBJ1-6; TCRdb outputs TRBD1, but without DNA this stays unchecked. The length of the CDR3 is 16 residues. Germline CDR1 and CDR2: MNHEY and SMNVEV (reference sequence). The CDR3 protein is CASSLWSGRSNSPLHF.

V and J are TRBV29-1 and TRBJ2-5; with no DNA, the TCRdb D assignment of TRBD2 cannot be verified. The CDR3 is 13 residues long. Germline V gives CDR1 SQVTM, CDR2 ANQGSEA. The CDR3 reads CSVLSGKGETQYF.

This chain uses TRBV12-3 or TRBV12-4 with TRBJ2-7; TCRdb picks TRBD1, but there is no DNA to check that call. The CDR3 is made up of 14 amino acids. CDR3 sequence reads: CASSLLGGYNEQYF.

V is TRBV10-3 and J is TRBJ1-3. This CDR3 is 16 amino acids long. Germline CDR1 reads ENHRY; CDR2 reads SYGVKD. The CDR3 here is CAISDARANSGNTIYF.

The chain is built from TRBV6-5 and TRBJ2-1; TCRdb's assignment of TRBD2 cannot be checked, as there is no DNA. This CDR3 spans 16 amino acids. Germline V gives CDR1 MNHEY, CDR2 SVGAGI. The CDR3 sequence is CASSYSRSGGYNEQFF.

This chain connects TRBV21-1 to TRBJ2-1; TCRdb designates TRBD2, a call that cannot be tested without DNA. TRBV21-1 is termed a pseudogene. There are 16 residues in the CDR3. The CDR3 is CASSKTSGRNYNELFF.

The chain is built from TRBV7-8 and TRBJ2-5. Germline CDR1 is SGHVS and CDR2 is FQNEAQ. The CDR3 contains 14 residues. CDR3 protein: CASSLFGLGETQYF.

The rearrangement links TRBV29-1 to TRBJ2-1; the TRBD1 assignment by TCRdb is unverifiable without DNA. This CDR3 is 15 amino acids long. The germline CDR1 and CDR2 sequences are SQVTM and ANQGSEA. The chain's CDR3 is CSVISGTNLYNEQFF.

This chain joins TRBV4-1 and TRBJ2-1; no DNA is available, so the TRBD1 call from TCRdb remains unchecked. Germline loops: CDR1 MGHRA, CDR2 YSYEKL. This CDR3 is 16 amino acids long. The CDR3 reads CAGSQESRGRYNEQFF.

The chain recombines TRBV3-1 with TRBJ1-1; the TCRdb call, TRBD1, lacks DNA for checking. The CDR3 is 14 residues long. Per the germline V gene, CDR1 is LGHDT and CDR2 is YNNKEL (reference sequence). Here the CDR3 reads CASSRQGENTEAFF.

The chain employs TRBV29-1 and TRBJ2-1; lacking DNA, the TRBD2 call made by TCRdb goes unchecked. The CDR3 spans 14 residues. Germline CDR1 and CDR2: SQVTM and ANQGSEA. The CDR3 here is CSSGLPNSYNEQFF.

The rearrangement joins TRBV6-5 to TRBJ2-3; checking the TCRdb D call of TRBD2 is not possible without DNA. The CDR3 spans 16 residues. CDR1 and CDR2 from the germline V gene are MNHEY and SVGAGI. CDR3 sequence reads: CASSYSGLANTDTQYF.

CDR3 residues: CSARQDEVYGYTF. The gene calls are TRBV20-1 and TRBJ1-2. Germline values: CDR1 DFQATT, CDR2 SNEGSKA (reference sequence). The CDR3 loop spans 13 amino acids.

The rearrangement uses TRBV20-1 and TRBJ2-3; the D gene TCRdb calls, TRBD2, cannot be checked with no DNA. CDR3 length: 15 amino acids. Germline V lookup: CDR1 DFQATT, CDR2 SNEGSKA (reference sequence). The CDR3 loop is CSARGLASSTDTQYF.

This chain uses TRBV29-1 with TRBJ2-5; TCRdb lists TRBD1, though no DNA is available to test this call. The CDR3 runs to 12 residues. Germline values: CDR1 SQVTM, CDR2 ANQGSEA. CDR3 protein: CSVFHRRETQYF. The full variable domain, its missing parts supplied by reference TRBV29-1 and TRBJ2-5, is SAVISQKPSRDICQRGTSLTIQCQVDSQVTMMFWYRQQPGQSLTLIATANQGSEATYESGFVIDKFPISRPNLTFSTLTVSNMSPEDSSIYLCSVFHRRETQYFGPGTRLLVL.

This chain joins TRBV18 and TRBJ2-5. The CDR3 runs to 12 residues. CDR1 and CDR2 (germline): KGHSH, LQKENI. The CDR3 is CASSPPAETQYF.

The CDR3 spells CASSPDRINEQFF. The V call is TRBV7-2, the J call TRBJ2-1; as DNA is missing, the TRBD1 call by TCRdb cannot be tested. Germline values: CDR1 SGHTA, CDR2 FQGNSA. The CDR3 is 13 residues long.

The chain joins TRBV11-2 to TRBJ1-1; no DNA is available, so the TRBD1 call from TCRdb remains unchecked. CDR1 and CDR2 from the germline V gene are SGHAT and FQNNGV. This CDR3 spans 14 amino acids. The CDR3 reads CASSPRQDHTEAFF. The full variable domain, in which reference TRBV11-2 and TRBJ1-1 provide the parts outside the CDR3, is EAGVAQSPRYKIIEKRQSVAFWCNPISGHATLYWYQQILGQGPKLLIQFQNNGVVDDSQLPKDRFSAERLKGVDSTLKIQPAKLEDSAVYLCASSPRQDHTEAFFGQGTRLTVV.

This sequence joins TRBV20-1 and TRBJ1-2. Germline lookup yields CDR1 DFQATT and CDR2 SNEGSKA (reference sequence). This CDR3 region has 14 residues. CDR3 protein: CSARTDEIYYGYTF.

V usage is TRBV7-9 and J usage is TRBJ2-5; TCRdb's assignment of TRBD1 cannot be checked, as there is no DNA. This CDR3 contains 16 residues. CDR1 is SEHNR, CDR2 FQNEAQ, per germline (reference sequence). The CDR3 is CASSPLGGRVQETQYF.

The V call is TRBV12-3 or TRBV12-4, the J call TRBJ1-1; TCRdb reports TRBD1, a call that lacks DNA to check it against. This CDR3 comprises 14 residues. The CDR3 reads CASSLPRSMGEAFF.

The chain carries TRBV6-5 and TRBJ1-2; absent DNA, TCRdb's TRBD1 call cannot be checked. The germline V gene encodes CDR1 MNHEY and CDR2 SVGAGI. The CDR3 is made up of 14 amino acids. CDR3 loop: CASSSRTGGYGYTF.

This rearrangement joins TRBV28 to TRBJ2-1; TCRdb names TRBD2, which stays unverified in the absence of DNA. The CDR3 totals 16 residues. From germline, CDR1 is MDHEN and CDR2 SYDVKM. Here the CDR3 reads CASTKSGLAGAGEQFF.